A selection of T cell receptor beta chains follows, all from one sample in a study of T cells expressing NK-cell markers. TCRdb processed the 5' RACE reads again and assigns one entry to each CDR3 protein, with no DNA. With 400,000 to 450,000 distinct CDR3 sequences in the sample, the ten largest clones hold under 7.5%. The sequenced material came from blood T cells: a sorted CD56 or NKG2C T cell subset, CD4+ or CD8+ T cells, or bulk PBMC T cells (not recorded which). The receptors derive from a woman aged 18-69 years in good health. CDR3s include the opening cysteine and the closing phenylalanine or tryptophan.

j_gene | v_gene | CDR3aa
TRBJ2-6 | TRBV9 | CASSVGLTGGSSGANVLTF
TRBJ2-7 | TRBV5-1 | CASSLVGGSSYEQYF
TRBJ1-2 | TRBV6-5 | CASSYSAGGGYTF
TRBJ2-7 | TRBV15 | CATGTRLSYEQYF
TRBJ2-3 | TRBV20-1 | CSARSGTGTDTQYF
TRBJ2-3 | TRBV27 | CASSLLGRRGTDTQYF
TRBJ1-2 | TRBV20-1 | CSAWDNYGYTF
TRBJ2-7 | TRBV5-1 | CASSLSGKGTYEQYF
TRBJ2-3 | TRBV12-3/TRBV12-4 | CASSWGFGADTQYF
TRBJ2-3 | TRBV30 | CAWSITSGATDTQYF
TRBJ2-4 | TRBV9 | CASSEGLAGENIQYF
TRBJ2-3 | TRBV9 | CASSVEYRGVVDTQYF
TRBJ1-1 | TRBV7-2 | CASSSQNSMNTEAFF
TRBJ1-1 | TRBV12-3/TRBV12-4 | CASSLALLKNTEAFF
TRBJ1-2 | TRBV12-3/TRBV12-4 | CASSSSGTPVPYYGYTF
TRBJ2-3 | TRBV6-6 | CASSKRETQYF
TRBJ1-5 | TRBV7-8 | CASSSDRAPNQPQHF
TRBJ1-5 | TRBV19 | CASSITGKNQPQHF
TRBJ2-2 | TRBV6-2/TRBV6-3 | CASSLGLAGAGELFF
TRBJ2-2 | TRBV20-1 | CSARESSVRTGELFF
TRBJ2-1 | TRBV3-1 | CASSSWTSGDYNEQFF
TRBJ1-4 | TRBV29-1 | CSVRTGDEKLFF
TRBJ2-5 | TRBV12-5 | CASGWSIAGGLQGTQYF
TRBJ2-5 | TRBV7-7 | CASSPLPAGALQETQYF
TRBJ2-7 | TRBV27 | CATNSQGPHYEQYF
TRBJ2-2 | TRBV7-2 | CASSFWSTGELFF